Shown below are 19 T cell receptor beta chains from a single sample sequenced in a study of T-cell memory formation after mild COVID-19. TCRdb called the 5' RACE reads again in MiXCR, with one record for every CDR3 protein. The sample consists of roughly 250,000 distinct CDR3 sequences, 16% of them appearing once. Specimen: PBMCs or a T cell subset sorted from them (not recorded which). These receptors all come from a man younger than 35 who had mild COVID-19 (a few samples of this study predate the infection). Cell type and time point are not known.

The genes are TRBV7-3 and TRBJ2-1; 10 nucleotides line up with TRBD2. V trimming: 5 bases; J trimming: 10 bases; junction bases outside the gene matches: 14. The CDR3 is 16 residues long. Germline CDR1 and CDR2: SGHTA and FQGTGA. The CDR3 nucleotides are TGTGCCAGCAGCATCCACCCCATAACTAGCGGGGTGGAGCAGTTCTTC. This sequence encodes CASSIHPITSGVEQFF. The variable domain in full, completed from reference TRBV7-3 and TRBJ2-1, reads GAGVSQTPSNKVTEKGKYVELRCDPISGHTALYWYRQSLGQGPEFLIYFQGTGAADDSGLPNDRFFAVRPEGSVSTLKIQRTERGDSAVYLCASSIHPITSGVEQFFGPGTRLTVL.

The V and J genes are TRBV5-1 and TRBJ1-1, with D uncertain. Trimming removed 0 bases from V and 7 bases from J, with 10 bases in between. In germline, CDR1 is SGHRS, CDR2 YFSETQ. This CDR3 is built from 13 residues. The CDR3 reads CASSLEGNGEAFF. CDR3 in DNA: TGCGCCAGCAGCTTGGAGGGTAATGGTGAAGCTTTCTTT.

There are a few counts of this clonotype. The chain carries TRBV24-1 and TRBJ2-5; D gene unclear. The CDR3 contains 14 residues. Trimming pared 3 bases from V and 4 bases from J, leaving 11 bases between. Looked up from germline, CDR1 is KGHDR and CDR2 is SFDVKD. The CDR3, as DNA: TGTGCCACCAGTGATCCCAACAGATCAGAGACCCAGTACTTC. Translation: CATSDPNRSETQYF.

The chain recombines TRBV20-1 with TRBJ2-3; the D is unclear. V was cut by 2 bases and J by 4 bases, with 16 bases left in between. Germline V gives CDR1 DFQATT, CDR2 SNEGSKA (reference sequence). This CDR3 is built from 15 residues. This chain's CDR3 is CSARNYGAVADTQYF. CDR3 DNA sequence: TGCAGTGCTAGAAATTACGGAGCCGTCGCAGATACGCAGTATTTT.

This rearrangement joins TRBV6-1 to TRBJ2-3, with 9 bases fitting TRBD2. CDR1 and CDR2 (germline): MNHNS, SASEGT. The CDR3 contains 15 residues. Germline trimming cut 8 bases from V and 5 bases from J; bases unmatched to any gene: 11. The CDR3 DNA sequence: TGTGCCAGCGAACCCCGCGGAGCGGGGGGAGATACGCAGTATTTT. Translation gives CASEPRGAGGDTQYF.

This clonotype occurred a few times. The chain links TRBV4-3 to TRBJ2-5; 7 bases agree with TRBD1. The J segment lost 4 bases and the V segment lost 0 bases, leaving 14 bases of the junction unmatched. This CDR3 contains 18 residues. Germline CDR1 reads LGHNA; CDR2 reads YSLEER. CDR3: CASSQDGGTGARVETQYF. The CDR3 nucleotides read TGCGCCAGCAGCCAAGACGGCGGCACAGGGGCCCGGGTAGAGACCCAGTACTTC.

The J gene is TRBJ1-2, the V gene TRBV4-1; TRBD1 matches 7 bases. V was pared by 4 bases and J by 5 bases, with 13 bases of the junction left unmatched. The CDR3 is 16 amino acids. Germline assignment: CDR1 MGHRA and CDR2 YSYEKL. CDR3 nucleotides: TGCGCCAGCAGCCGGGACCGGGACAGAGGGCAGTATGGCTACACCTTC. Translation: CASSRDRDRGQYGYTF.

The CDR3 bases are TGTGCCAGCAGCTCCCCCGGGACAGGGATTTGGAACACTGAAGCTTTCTTT. Translating gives CASSSPGTGIWNTEAFF. This chain links TRBV5-6 with TRBJ1-1; TRBD1 matches at 9 bases. Germline values: CDR1 SGHDT, CDR2 YYEEEE. The CDR3 totals 17 residues. Trimming at V came to 3 bases and at J to 1 base, leaving 10 bases not matched to a gene.

Only a few counts were recorded for this clonotype. The chain links TRBV7-2 to TRBJ1-2; D perhaps matches TRBD1 (5 bases). Trimming removed 2 bases from V and 12 bases from J, with 16 bases in between. The CDR3 has 13 amino acids. Germline V gene data show CDR1 as SGHTA and CDR2 as FQGNSA. Written as DNA, the CDR3 is TGTGCCAGCAGCTTAAAGTTCGAGGGGCTGGACACCTTC. Its protein product is CASSLKFEGLDTF.

This clonotype was recorded a few times. This rearrangement joins TRBV9 to TRBJ2-5, with 7 bases lining up with TRBD2. The V gene end was trimmed by 0 bases and the J gene end by 1 base; junction bases not matched to a gene: 3. The germline CDR1 and CDR2 sequences are SGDLS and YYNGEE. The CDR3 is 15 residues long. CDR3 in DNA: TGTGCCAGCAGCGTAGGCGGGGGATTCCAAGAGACCCAGTACTTC. Translated, it gives CASSVGGGFQETQYF.

The J gene is TRBJ2-2, the V gene TRBV6-5, with no clear D. Trimming stripped 0 bases from V and 7 bases from J, with 12 bases between. Looked up from germline, CDR1 is MNHEY and CDR2 is SVGAGI. This CDR3 is built from 15 residues. For the CDR3, the DNA is TGTGCCAGCAGTTACTCTTCCGCCCTGAGCGGGGAGCTGTTTTTT. This sequence encodes CASSYSSALSGELFF.

V gene TRBV7-2 combines with J gene TRBJ1-4, with D hard to call. Germline V gene data show CDR1 as SGHTA and CDR2 as FQGNSA. With 3 bases removed from V and 8 bases from J, the gap between germline ends came to 10 bases. The CDR3 totals 13 residues. Here the CDR3 DNA reads TGTGCCAGCAGCTTGGTAGAAAGGGAAAAACTGTTTTTT. Amino acids: CASSLVEREKLFF. Full variable domain (remainder filled in from reference TRBV7-2 and TRBJ1-4): GAGVSQSPSNKVTEKGKDVELRCDPISGHTALYWYRQSLGQGLEFLIYFQGNSAPDKSGLPSDRFSAERTGGSVSTLTIQRTQQEDSAVYLCASSLVEREKLFFGSGTQLSVL.

This clonotype was counted between two and nine times. This chain joins TRBV9 and TRBJ2-3, with D possibly matching TRBD1 (6 bases). Germline CDR1 and CDR2: SGDLS and YYNGEE. V was trimmed by 0 bases and J by 2 bases, leaving 10 bases between them. This CDR3 contains 15 residues. CDR3 nucleotides: TGTGCCAGCAGCGTAGAAAGGGGGTTCACAGATACGCAGTATTTT. This codes for CASSVERGFTDTQYF.

The chain is built from TRBV4-2 and TRBJ2-5, with 11 bases lining up with TRBD2. The CDR3 spans 15 residues. Per the germline V gene, CDR1 is LGHNA and CDR2 is YNFKEQ. Trimming took 0 bases from V and 7 from J; bases not matched to a gene: 4. The CDR3 nucleotides read TGTGCCAGCAGCCAAGATTGGCTAGCGGGGGGGACCCAGTACTTC. It translates to CASSQDWLAGGTQYF.

Remarks on this clonotype: Germline is not matched at one junction end, which may reflect a read error. This chain links TRBV5-4 with TRBJ2-5, with 7 bases identical to TRBD2. The CDR3 has 15 residues. The germline V gene has CDR1 SGHNT and CDR2 YYREEE (reference sequence). CDR3 amino acids: CAISSGGAGRETQYF. In DNA form, the CDR3 reads TGTGCCATCAGCTCGGGGGGAGCGGGTCGAGAGACCCAGTACTTC.

The chain recombines TRBV7-2 with TRBJ2-5; D gene ambiguous. The CDR3 is made up of 12 amino acids. Trimming left V 2 bases short and J 3 bases short, with 4 bases between. Germline assignment: CDR1 SGHTA and CDR2 FQGNSA. This CDR3 is CASSLQEETQYF. CDR3 bases: TGTGCCAGCAGCTTACAGGAAGAGACCCAGTACTTC.

This clonotype was picked up many times. The rearrangement uses TRBV3-1 and TRBJ1-1, with D unclear. Germline V gene data show CDR1 as LGHDT and CDR2 as YNNKEL (reference sequence). This CDR3 is built from 13 residues. V was shortened by 2 bases and J by 8 bases, with 12 bases between the two germline ends. Here the CDR3 DNA reads TGTGCCAGCAGCCAAAATACGGCGGGAGAAGCTTTCTTT. It codes for CASSQNTAGEAFF.

The chain joins TRBV12-3 or TRBV12-4 to TRBJ2-1, with 7 bases fitting TRBD2. Trimming took 5 bases from V and 6 from J; bases not matched to a gene: 4. CDR3 length: 13 residues. CDR3 in DNA: TGTGCCAGCAGTGGGAGGGACCTCAATGAGCAGTTCTTC. This gives the protein CASSGRDLNEQFF.

The chain couples TRBV18 to TRBJ2-2, with D tentatively TRBD2 (6 bases). The CDR3 runs to 12 residues. V dropped 6 bases and J dropped 5 bases, with 7 bases sitting between them. The V gene's germline CDR1 is KGHSH and CDR2 LQKENI. The CDR3 sequence is CASSGGTGELFF. DNA of the CDR3: TGTGCCAGCTCGGGAGGAACCGGGGAGCTGTTTTTT.